This is a list of T cell receptor beta chains from one sample in a study of blood T cell repertoires in COVID-19. Sequencing used immunoSEQ multiplex PCR; TCRdb keeps in-frame clones, though not all of them. This table has about 88,000 clones, more than 85% appearing once. Sequencing was carried out using peripheral blood. The receptors derive from a man in his sixties with acute or convalescent COVID-19. CDR3s include the opening cysteine and the closing phenylalanine or tryptophan. Fields, in order: clone size, CDR3 length, V gene, D gene, J gene, CDR3 DNA, CDR3 protein. The D gene is left open where the match is weak. Rows give clone size only sometimes, using once, few, many, or a class for an expanded clone.

once	14	TRBV10-2	TRBD2	TRBJ2-7	TGCGCCAGCAGAGATAGCGGGAGCTCCTACGAGCAGTACTTC	CASRDSGSSYEQYF
-	15	TRBV7-6	-	TRBJ2-2	TGTGCCAGCAGCTTAGACGGTAGCAACACCGGGGAGCTGTTTTTT	CASSLDGSNTGELFF
-	18	TRBV3-1/TRBV3-2	TRBD1	TRBJ2-7	TGTGCCAGCAGCCAAGATCGGTGGGGGACAGAGAGCTCCTACGAGCAGTACTTC	CASSQDRWGTESSYEQYF
-	16	TRBV21-1	-	TRBJ1-5	TGTGCCAGCAGCGCGGGGGACGCGCCACGTCAAGGGACCCAGCATTTT	CASSAGDAPRQGTQHF
-	14	TRBV7-8	-	TRBJ1-5	TGTGCCAGCAGCTTAGATTATAGCAATCAGCCCCAGCATTTT	CASSLDYSNQPQHF
-	11	TRBV28	-	TRBJ1-5	TGTGCCAGCAGTTCCTATCAGCCCCAGCATTTT	CASSSYQPQHF
-	17	TRBV5-4	TRBD2	TRBJ2-3	TGTGCCAGCAGCCAGGGACTAGCGGGAGGCCTCACAGATACGCAGTATTTT	CASSQGLAGGLTDTQYF
-	13	TRBV2	TRBD2	TRBJ2-5	TGTGCCAGCAGTGAAATAGCGGGAGGGACCCAGTACTTC	CASSEIAGGTQYF
-	14	TRBV18	-	TRBJ1-1	TGTGCCAGCTCACCATTATCAGAGAACACTGAAGCTTTCTTT	CASSPLSENTEAFF
-	14	TRBV30	TRBD2	TRBJ2-1	TGTGCCTGGAGTCCGGGGGAGGGCCTCAATGAGCAGTTCTTC	CAWSPGEGLNEQFF
-	16	TRBV7-3	TRBD2	TRBJ2-3	TGTGCCAGCAGCCTAGGACTAGCGGGAGCCGCAGATACGCAGTATTTT	CASSLGLAGAADTQYF
-	15	TRBV9	-	TRBJ2-6	TGTGCCAGCGAAAGGGGCGCATCTGGGGCCAACGTCCTGACTTTC	CASERGASGANVLTF
-	11	TRBV6-5	TRBD1	TRBJ1-2	TGTGCCAGCACGCACAGGGGGGGCTACACCTTC	CASTHRGGYTF
-	15	TRBV14	-	TRBJ2-5	TGTGCCAGCAGCCAAGGGTTTCGCAGGGGAGAGACCCAGTACTTC	CASSQGFRRGETQYF
once	13	TRBV10-3	TRBD1	TRBJ1-4	TGTGCCTCCAGGACAGGGGACGGTGAAAAACTGTTTTTT	CASRTGDGEKLFF
-	9	TRBV21-1	-	TRBJ2-3	TGTGCCACCGAGTACCCGCAGTATTTT	CATEYPQYF